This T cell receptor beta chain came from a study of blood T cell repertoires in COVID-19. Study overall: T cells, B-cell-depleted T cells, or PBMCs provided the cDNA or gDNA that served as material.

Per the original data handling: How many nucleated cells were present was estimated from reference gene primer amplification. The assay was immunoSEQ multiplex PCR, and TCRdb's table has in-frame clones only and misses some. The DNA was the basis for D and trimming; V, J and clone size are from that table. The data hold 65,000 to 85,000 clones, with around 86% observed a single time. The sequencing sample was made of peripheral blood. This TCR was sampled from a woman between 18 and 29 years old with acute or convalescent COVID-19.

This CDR3 reads CASSTGRDGEQFF. CDR3 bases: TGTGCCAGCAGTACCGGGAGAGATGGTGAGCAGTTCTTC. The chain employs TRBV27 and TRBJ2-1; a weak D match, TRBD2 (6 bases). CDR1 and CDR2 (germline): MNHEY, SMNVEV (reference sequence). The CDR3 is made up of 13 amino acids. Trimming removed 5 bases at V and 9 bases at J, with 14 bases between.